One and the same sample provided the 30 T cell receptor beta chains below, sequenced in a study of control samples from healthy donors and cancer patients. The protocol was immunoSEQ multiplex PCR, while the TCRdb copy is restricted to in-frame clones and leaves out a portion. The sample gives 200,000 or so clones, just under 95% of which show up once; approximately 1.4% is in the top ten. Sequencing used blood. These receptors were obtained from a man aged 45-60 years in good health.

Regarding this clone: In the same sample, other DNA sequences code for this CDR3. The chain uses TRBV12-3 or TRBV12-4 and TRBJ1-2, with D possibly TRBD1 on 5 matching bases. The CDR3 sequence is 13 residues long. Trimming took 2 bases from V and 4 from J, leaving 8 bases between them. The CDR3 protein is CASSLRGGYGYTF. CDR3 sequence (DNA): TGTGCCAGCAGTTTAAGGGGCGGCTATGGCTACACCTTC.

The chain is built from TRBV12-5 and TRBJ2-3; D gene unclear. Trimming took off 3 bases at V and 4 bases at J, with 2 bases between the two ends. Germline lookup yields CDR1 LGHNT and CDR2 FRNRAP. This CDR3 contains 11 residues. The CDR3 here is CASGLSDTQYF. CDR3 nucleotide sequence: TGTGCTAGTGGTTTATCAGATACGCAGTATTTT.

The rearrangement joins TRBV5-1 to TRBJ1-5, with a weak D call TRBD1 (5 bases). Trimming left V 4 bases short and J 7 bases short, with 12 bases between. CDR1 and CDR2 from the germline V gene are SGHRS and YFSETQ. This CDR3 has 13 residues. This CDR3 is CASSGVPGQPQHF. CDR3 DNA: TGCGCCAGCAGCGGGGTACCAGGGCAGCCCCAGCATTTT.

DNA of the CDR3: TGTGCCAGCAGCGTAGGGATCAAAGGTGGCTATGGCTACACCTTC. Its protein is CASSVGIKGGYGYTF. This chain links TRBV2 with TRBJ1-2; D unclear. This CDR3 has 15 amino acids. Germline lookup yields CDR1 SNHLY and CDR2 FYNNEI. Trimming removed 6 bases from V and 4 bases from J, with 18 bases in between.

This rearrangement joins TRBV7-9 to TRBJ1-4; no clear D. Germline V gene data show CDR1 as SEHNR and CDR2 as FQNEAQ (reference sequence). V was clipped by 5 bases and J by 0 bases, with 10 bases between them. The CDR3 has 15 residues. The CDR3 loop reads CASSPIGATNEKLFF. CDR3 sequence (DNA): TGTGCCAGCAGCCCTATCGGGGCAACTAATGAAAAACTGTTTTTT.

The chain carries TRBV6-5 and TRBJ1-5; D gene unclear. The germline gives CDR1 MNHEY, CDR2 SVGAGI. This CDR3 contains 13 residues. V was trimmed by 7 bases and J by 0 bases, leaving 7 bases between them. CDR3 in amino acids: CASTEDSNQPQHF. For the CDR3, the DNA is TGTGCCAGCACGGAGGATAGCAATCAGCCCCAGCATTTT.

The chain has TRBV30 and TRBJ1-5; 9 nucleotides align to TRBD1. Unmatched junction bases numbered 6, after V lost 5 bases and J lost 7 bases. The CDR3 is 13 residues long. Germline V gives CDR1 GTSNPN, CDR2 SVGIG (reference sequence). The CDR3 DNA sequence: TGTGCCTGGTCCGGGACAGGGAGACAGCCCCAGCATTTT. Translation: CAWSGTGRQPQHF.

CDR3: CASSSPGGGDSEKLFF. DNA of the CDR3: TGTGCCAGCAGCTCCCCCGGGGGAGGGGATTCCGAAAAACTGTTTTTT. The chain recombines TRBV5-6 with TRBJ1-4; tentative D call: TRBD1 (5 bases). Germline V gene sequence: CDR1 SGHDT, CDR2 YYEEEE. Trimming removed 3 bases from V and 8 bases from J, with 20 bases in between. This CDR3 spans 16 amino acids.

The V call is TRBV5-1, the J call TRBJ2-3; 9 bases map to TRBD2. The CDR3 is made up of 15 amino acids. The germline V gene has CDR1 SGHRS and CDR2 YFSETQ. J was trimmed by 2 bases and V by 0 bases; bases with no gene match: 1. CDR3 nucleotide sequence: TGCGCCAGCAGCTTGGCTAGCGGGAACACAGATACGCAGTATTTT. Translated: CASSLASGNTDTQYF. The variable domain in full, with the rest retrieved from reference TRBV5-1 and TRBJ2-3, is KAGVTQTPRYLIKTRGQQVTLSCSPISGHRSVSWYQQTPGQGLQFLFEYFSETQRNKGNFPGRFSGRQFSNSRSEMNVSTLELGDSALYLCASSLASGNTDTQYFGPGTRLTVL.

The CDR3 region is CASSHDGGNTIYF. CDR3 in DNA: TGCGCCAGCAGCCACGATGGGGGAAACACCATATATTTT. The chain combines TRBV5-1 with TRBJ1-3; no clear D gene. V was trimmed by 4 bases and J by 4 bases, leaving 9 bases between them. The CDR3 runs to 13 residues. CDR1 and CDR2 (germline): SGHRS, YFSETQ.

The chain couples TRBV4-1 to TRBJ1-2; 7 positions agree with TRBD1. The CDR3 loop spans 16 amino acids. Germline V gene data show CDR1 as MGHRA and CDR2 as YSYEKL. The V segment lost 4 bases and the J segment 5 bases; nucleotides outside the gene matches: 13. As DNA, the CDR3 is TGCGCCAGCAGCCCCCGGGCAACAGACAGGGCATATGGCTACACCTTC. This translates into CASSPRATDRAYGYTF.

As to this clone: This specimen includes other DNA sequences encoding the same CDR3. V gene TRBV5-1 combines with J gene TRBJ2-1; tentative D call: TRBD2 (5 bases). The CDR3 loop spans 14 amino acids. Deletions cut 2 bases from V and 7 bases from J, with 13 bases between. Germline values: CDR1 SGHRS, CDR2 YFSETQ. CDR3 sequence: CASSLGSLGNEQFF. CDR3 DNA sequence: TGCGCCAGCAGCTTAGGGAGTTTGGGTAATGAGCAGTTCTTC.

This chain links TRBV27 with TRBJ1-5; 9 bases agree with TRBD1. V dropped 6 bases and J dropped 7; count of bases not matched to a gene: 13. Germline values: CDR1 MNHEY, CDR2 SMNVEV (reference sequence). The CDR3 loop spans 16 amino acids. The CDR3 DNA sequence: TGTGCCAGCAGCGGAGCGGGACAGGGTAGCGGGCAGCCCCAGCATTTT. Amino acids: CASSGAGQGSGQPQHF.

J is TRBJ1-1 and V is TRBV7-9, with D tentatively TRBD1 (5 bases). From germline, CDR1 is SEHNR and CDR2 FQNEAQ (reference sequence). Trimming left V 4 bases short and J 9 bases short, with 9 bases between. This CDR3 is built from 11 residues. The CDR3 DNA reads as TGTGCCAGCAGCTCGACAGAGAAAGCTTTCTTT. Its translation is CASSSTEKAFF. Based on the CDR3 plus reference TRBV7-9 and TRBJ1-1, the full variable domain is DTGVSQNPRHKITKRGQNVTFRCDPISEHNRLYWYRQTLGQGPEFLTYFQNEAQLEKSRLLSDRFSAERPKGSFSTLEIQRTEQGDSAMYLCASSSTEKAFFGQGTRLTVV.

The chain is built from TRBV6-2 or TRBV6-3 and TRBJ2-5, with 8 bases that match TRBD2. The V gene end was trimmed by 2 bases and the J gene end by 5 bases; junction bases not matched to a gene: 10. CDR3 length: 16 amino acids. Germline values: CDR1 MNHEY, CDR2 SVGEGT. Here the CDR3 reads CASSYDTSGGIETQYF. The CDR3 coding sequence is TGTGCCAGCAGTTACGACACTAGCGGAGGGATCGAGACCCAGTACTTC.

This rearrangement joins TRBV3-1 (or the pseudogene TRBV3-2) to TRBJ2-2; D is undetermined. V was pared by 4 bases and J by 6 bases, with 9 bases between. Germline CDR1 is LGHDT and CDR2 is YNNKEL (reference sequence). CDR3 length: 13 amino acids. The CDR3 sequence: CASSLIGPGELFF. The CDR3 coding sequence is TGTGCCAGCAGCCTTATCGGGCCCGGGGAGCTGTTTTTT.

This rearrangement joins TRBV3-1 (or the pseudogene TRBV3-2) to TRBJ2-7, with D unresolved. Trimming took off 0 bases at V and 6 bases at J, with 6 bases between the two ends. In germline, CDR1 is LGHDT, CDR2 YNNKEL (reference sequence). The CDR3 consists of 12 residues. This CDR3 is CASSQDVREQYF. CDR3 nucleotide sequence: TGTGCCAGCAGCCAAGATGTCCGCGAGCAGTACTTC.

The V call is TRBV7-2, the J call TRBJ1-4; TRBD1 might be the D (5 bases). Germline CDR1 is SGHTA and CDR2 is FQGNSA. The CDR3 covers 14 residues. The ends were cut back, 3 bases at V and 8 bases at J, with 13 bases in the middle. The DNA of the CDR3 is TGTGCCAGCAGCTTGGGGGGTGGTCTAGAAAAACTGTTTTTT. It yields the protein CASSLGGGLEKLFF.

V and J are TRBV6-5 and TRBJ2-3, with a weak D call TRBD2 (6 bases). The V gene's germline CDR1 is MNHEY and CDR2 SVGAGI. The CDR3 has 14 amino acids. Trimming removed 6 bases at V and 1 base at J, with 11 bases between. CDR3: CASSGASGTDTQYF. In DNA form, the CDR3 reads TGTGCCAGCAGCGGGGCTAGCGGCACAGATACGCAGTATTTT.

Only one count was recorded for this clone. The chain has TRBV19 and TRBJ1-1; D is undetermined. The germline CDR1 and CDR2 sequences are LNHDA and SQIVND (reference sequence). There are 14 residues in the CDR3. V lost 3 bases to trimming and J lost 4 bases, with 12 bases between them. The CDR3 DNA reads as TGTGCCAGTAGTATGGGAGAGAGGGTCACTGAAGCTTTCTTT. This gives the protein CASSMGERVTEAFF. Based on the CDR3 plus reference TRBV19 and TRBJ1-1, the full variable domain is DGGITQSPKYLFRKEGQNVTLSCEQNLNHDAMYWYRQDPGQGLRLIYYSQIVNDFQKGDIAEGYSVSREKKESFPLTVTSAQKNPTAFYLCASSMGERVTEAFFGQGTRLTVV.

The V call is TRBV19, the J call TRBJ2-2; a possible D gene is TRBD2 (5 bases). Trimming removed 5 bases at V and 7 bases at J, with 14 bases between. The CDR3 has 14 amino acids. Germline assignment: CDR1 LNHDA and CDR2 SQIVND (reference sequence). For the CDR3, the DNA is TGTGCCAGTAGTCCCGGAGGTTTTTTCGGGGAGCTGTTTTTT. Its translation: CASSPGGFFGELFF.

The chain couples TRBV7-6 to TRBJ2-6; D is unresolved. The CDR3 totals 16 residues. Trimming removed 5 bases from V and 0 bases from J, with 11 bases in between. Per germline, CDR1 SGHVS and CDR2 FNYEAQ. CDR3 protein: CASSPPKRSGANVLTF. CDR3 DNA: TGTGCCAGCAGCCCGCCAAAACGCTCTGGGGCCAACGTCCTGACTTTC.

This clone was recorded once. The chain recombines TRBV5-1 with TRBJ2-6; D might be TRBD1 (5 bases). V was shortened by 4 bases and J by 4 bases, with 12 bases between the two germline ends. The germline gives CDR1 SGHRS, CDR2 YFSETQ. The CDR3 is made up of 15 amino acids. The CDR3 DNA follows: TGCGCCAGCAGCAAGGACAACTCCGGGGCCAACGTCCTGACTTTC. Its protein product is CASSKDNSGANVLTF. Full variable domain (outside the CDR3, taken from reference TRBV5-1 and TRBJ2-6): KAGVTQTPRYLIKTRGQQVTLSCSPISGHRSVSWYQQTPGQGLQFLFEYFSETQRNKGNFPGRFSGRQFSNSRSEMNVSTLELGDSALYLCASSKDNSGANVLTFGAGSRLTVL.

Written as DNA, the CDR3 is TGTGCCAGCTCACCAGGACAAAGCTCCTACAATGAGCAGTTCTTC. Translated, it gives CASSPGQSSYNEQFF. The chain has TRBV18 and TRBJ2-1; D might be TRBD1 (5 bases). The CDR3 is made up of 15 amino acids. Per germline, CDR1 KGHSH and CDR2 LQKENI. Trimming stripped 2 bases from V and 0 bases from J, with 8 bases between.

The gene calls are TRBV2 and TRBJ1-5, with 10 positions matching TRBD1. V was clipped by 4 bases and J by 2 bases; unmatched bases: 11. This CDR3 comprises 18 residues. Germline loops: CDR1 SNHLY, CDR2 FYNNEI. CDR3 sequence (DNA): TGTGCCAGCAGTGGGGGGACAGGGGTCTTACTTGGCAATCAGCCCCAGCATTTT. This encodes CASSGGTGVLLGNQPQHF.

The V gene is TRBV6-5, the J gene TRBJ1-5; 9 nucleotides align to TRBD1. Germline assignment: CDR1 MNHEY and CDR2 SVGAGI. J was trimmed by 3 bases and V by 8 bases; bases with no gene match: 2. The CDR3 covers 13 residues. The CDR3 nucleotides are TGTGCCAGCTACAGGGGGCCCAATCAGCCCCAGCATTTT. This translates into CASYRGPNQPQHF.

This chain uses TRBV19 with TRBJ1-1, with 7 bases matching TRBD1. The germline gives CDR1 LNHDA, CDR2 SQIVND (reference sequence). V dropped 6 bases and J dropped 2; count of bases not matched to a gene: 12. The length of the CDR3 is 16 residues. Here the CDR3 reads CASRETGSAPNTEAFF. The CDR3 region has the DNA TGTGCCAGTAGAGAGACAGGGTCTGCCCCCAACACTGAAGCTTTCTTT.

The V gene is TRBV9, the J gene TRBJ2-5, with 9 bases lining up with TRBD2. The CDR3 runs 18 residues. V shed 4 bases and J 0 bases; nucleotides not matched to a gene: 13. Germline-derived CDR1 and CDR2 are SGDLS and YYNGEE. CDR3 sequence (DNA): TGTGCCAGCAGCCCGCGACTAGCGGCAAGGGGGTACCAAGAGACCCAGTACTTC. This codes for CASSPRLAARGYQETQYF.

The chain employs TRBV3-1 (or the pseudogene TRBV3-2) and TRBJ2-7, with a tentative D call TRBD2 (6 bases). CDR1 and CDR2 from the germline V gene are LGHDT and YNNKEL (reference sequence). This CDR3 has 15 residues. V gave up 4 bases and J gave up 0 bases, with 13 bases separating them. This CDR3 reads CASSPHGGSSYEQYF. In DNA form, the CDR3 reads TGTGCCAGCAGCCCACATGGGGGGAGCTCCTACGAGCAGTACTTC.

This chain uses TRBV6-1 with TRBJ1-4; D gene unclear. Trimming removed 3 bases from V and 4 bases from J, with 15 bases in between. Germline CDR1 MNHNS, CDR2 SASEGT. The CDR3 is made up of 16 amino acids. In nucleotides, the CDR3 is TGTGCCAGCAGTGACGGGAGATGGGATTTTAATGAAAAACTGTTTTTT. Its protein is CASSDGRWDFNEKLFF.